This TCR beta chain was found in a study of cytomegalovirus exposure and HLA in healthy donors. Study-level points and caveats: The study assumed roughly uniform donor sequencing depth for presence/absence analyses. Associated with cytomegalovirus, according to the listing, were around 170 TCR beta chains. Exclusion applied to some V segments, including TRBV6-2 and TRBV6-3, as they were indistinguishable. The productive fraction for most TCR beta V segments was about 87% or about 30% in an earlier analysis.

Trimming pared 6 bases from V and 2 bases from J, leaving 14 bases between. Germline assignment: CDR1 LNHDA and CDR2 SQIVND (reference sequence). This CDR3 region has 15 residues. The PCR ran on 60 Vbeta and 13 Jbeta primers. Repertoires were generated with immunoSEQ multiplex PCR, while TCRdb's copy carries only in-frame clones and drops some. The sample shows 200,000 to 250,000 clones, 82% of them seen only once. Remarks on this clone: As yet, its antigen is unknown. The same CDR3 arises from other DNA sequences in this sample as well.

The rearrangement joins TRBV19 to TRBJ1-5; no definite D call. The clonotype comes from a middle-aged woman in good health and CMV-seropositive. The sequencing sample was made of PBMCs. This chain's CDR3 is CASRTKGKGNQPQHF. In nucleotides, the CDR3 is TGTGCCAGTAGGACTAAAGGGAAGGGCAATCAGCCCCAGCATTTT. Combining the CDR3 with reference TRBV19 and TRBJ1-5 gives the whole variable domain DGGITQSPKYLFRKEGQNVTLSCEQNLNHDAMYWYRQDPGQGLRLIYYSQIVNDFQKGDIAEGYSVSREKKESFPLTVTSAQKNPTAFYLCASRTKGKGNQPQHFGDGTRLSIL.